The 9 T cell receptor beta chains below come from one sample, sequenced in a study of T cells in Graves' hyperthyroidism and ophthalmopathy. It was RNA transcripts that yielded the amplified TCR beta CDR3 regions. In the first-round RT-PCR of the TCR CDR3, the HTBI primer set was used. TCRdb reprocessed the multiplex PCR reads via MiXCR and lists one record per CDR3 protein. The sample records approximately 720,000 distinct CDR3 sequences, around 19% being singletons. Sample: blood. These receptors were obtained from a woman between 50 and 59 years old with Graves' hyperthyroidism that later progressed to Graves' ophthalmopathy.

This clonotype has a count of ten or more. The chain couples TRBV10-3 to TRBJ1-1; possibly TRBD1 for D (5 bases). Germline V lookup: CDR1 ENHRY, CDR2 SYGVKD. There are 12 residues in the CDR3. V lost 11 bases and J lost 7, with 17 bases in between. The CDR3 bases are TGTGCCGTCGTCGGGTCAGGGCTTGAAGCTTTCTTT. Amino acid sequence: CAVVGSGLEAFF.

V usage is TRBV10-2 and J usage is TRBJ2-1; TRBD1 or TRBD2 may be the D gene (5 bases each). Trimming left V 5 bases short and J 7 bases short, with 18 bases between. Germline values: CDR1 WSHSY, CDR2 SAAADI. The CDR3 totals 15 residues. The CDR3 nucleotides read TGCGCCAGCAGTCACCCCGGGGCCCGAGGAAATGAGCAGTTCTTC. This codes for CASSHPGARGNEQFF.

The V call is TRBV19, the J call TRBJ1-2; no reliable D call. CDR3 length equals 12 residues. CDR1 is LNHDA, CDR2 SQIVND, per germline (reference sequence). The V end was cut by 4 bases, the J end by 13 bases, with 16 bases between. Here the CDR3 DNA reads TGTGCCAGTAGTAACAACTATCTCGCACCCACCTTC. Amino acid sequence: CASSNNYLAPTF.

This clonotype was seen many times. The genes are TRBV11-2 and TRBJ2-7; 8 bases are a match to TRBD1. Trimming removed 5 bases from V and 7 bases from J; junction bases left unmatched: 7. The CDR3 covers 13 residues. Germline CDR1 reads SGHAT; CDR2 reads FQNNGV. CDR3 nucleotide sequence: TGTGCCAGCAGCCGCGCCGGACAGGGTGAGCAGTACTTC. Amino acids: CASSRAGQGEQYF.

The rearrangement uses TRBV5-6 and TRBJ2-1; D uncertain. Germline lookup yields CDR1 SGHDT and CDR2 YYEEEE. The CDR3 is made up of 14 amino acids. V was shortened by 1 base and J by 5 bases, with 10 bases between the two germline ends. This CDR3 is CASSLSYANNEQFF. Written as DNA, the CDR3 is TGTGCCAGCAGCTTGTCGTACGCGAACAATGAGCAGTTCTTC.

This clonotype has a handful of counts. The chain links TRBV7-9 to TRBJ2-1; a possible D gene is TRBD1 (6 bases). Germline CDR1 is SEHNR and CDR2 is FQNEAQ (reference sequence). The CDR3 contains 15 residues. The V end was cut by 5 bases, the J end by 4 bases, with 15 bases between. The chain's CDR3 is CASSSPAGAYNEQFF. DNA for the CDR3: TGTGCCAGCAGCAGCCCCGCAGGGGCTTACAATGAGCAGTTCTTC.

The chain uses TRBV18 and TRBJ2-4; TRBD1 matches at 7 bases. This CDR3 spans 16 amino acids. The V segment lost 0 bases and the J segment 9 bases; nucleotides outside the gene matches: 11. Germline V gives CDR1 KGHSH, CDR2 LQKENI. For the CDR3, the DNA is TGTGCCAGCTCACCACCTGACAGGGTAGGGGAAGGCATTCAGTACTTC. Protein sequence: CASSPPDRVGEGIQYF.

This clonotype was found a few times. The chain has TRBV6-5 and TRBJ2-7; D remains unclear. This CDR3 is 12 amino acids long. From germline, CDR1 is MNHEY and CDR2 SVGAGI. V lost 4 bases and J 5 bases, leaving 9 bases between the germline ends. CDR3 loop: CASSSRMHEQYF. CDR3 DNA sequence: TGTGCCAGCAGTTCTCGGATGCACGAGCAGTACTTC.

On this clonotype itself: This clone may be a read error of a much larger clone one base away. This sequence joins TRBV5-1 and TRBJ2-7, with D possibly called TRBD1 or TRBD2 (7 bases each). Germline lookup yields CDR1 SGHRS and CDR2 YFSETQ. With 0 bases removed from V and 5 bases from J, the gap between germline ends came to 15 bases. The CDR3 loop spans 15 amino acids. CDR3 amino acids: CASSLVVQGGHEQYF. In DNA form, the CDR3 reads TGCGCCAGCAGCTTGGTGGTTCAGGGGGGGCACGAGCAGTACTTC.